The source of this T cell receptor beta chain is a study of cytomegalovirus exposure and HLA in healthy donors. V was pared by 6 bases and J by 0 bases, with 8 bases between. The CDR3 is 13 residues long. Germline V gene sequence: CDR1 SNHLY, CDR2 FYNNEI. The study's findings and limits: The authors judged a highly shared variant cluster likely a sequencing artifact.

Primers for the PCR totalled 60 Vbeta and 13 Jbeta. TCRdb's copy holds only in-frame clones and misses some; the assay was immunoSEQ multiplex PCR. The data show 84,000 or so clones, less than 75% seen once. The table lists this clone with a few counts. Its antigen is currently unknown. The specimen was PBMCs. V and J are TRBV2 and TRBJ1-1; possibly TRBD1 for D (5 bases). The clonotype was recovered from a woman between 25 and 40 years old in good health and CMV-seropositive. The DNA for the CDR3 is TGTGCCAGCAGCAGGGTCTTGAACACTGAAGCTTTCTTT. The encoded protein is CASSRVLNTEAFF.